The sample holds a few counts of the clone carrying this TCR beta chain. These data are taken from a study of blood T cell repertoires in COVID-19. Study-level background: PBMCs, B-cell-depleted T cells, or T cells provided the cDNA or gDNA that made up the material.

J was trimmed by 6 bases and V by 3 bases; bases with no gene match: 2. The CDR3 has 13 residues. Germline assignment: CDR1 SGHTA and CDR2 FQGNSA. The repertoire was sequenced with immunoSEQ multiplex PCR; TCRdb's copy has only in-frame clones and lacks some. The sample holds 25,000 to 35,000 clones; about 65% are singletons and the top ten take 17%. This chain connects TRBV7-2 to TRBJ2-5, with 9 bases identical to TRBD2. The sample consisted of peripheral blood. This TCR derives from a human donor in a cohort sampled during active COVID-19. The CDR3, as DNA: TGTGCCAGCAGCTTTAGCGGGGGTAAGACCCAGTACTTC. Protein product: CASSFSGGKTQYF.